The present TCR beta chain was sequenced within a study of blood T cell repertoires in COVID-19. Whole-study context: PBMCs, B-cell-depleted T cells, or T cells were the source of the cDNA or gDNA that made up the material.

The CDR3 totals 15 residues. CDR1 and CDR2 (germline): LGHDT, YNNKEL (reference sequence). Losses at the gene ends were 4 bases for V and 7 bases for J; bases not matched to a gene: 9. Only in-frame clones appear in the TCRdb table, and some are missing; sequencing was by immunoSEQ multiplex PCR. The data contain about 440,000 clones, 80% to 90% of them singletons. This clone was found once. Sequencing was performed on peripheral blood. J is TRBJ1-4 and V is TRBV3-1 (or the pseudogene TRBV3-2), with 7 bases matching TRBD1. The clonotype comes from a young woman with acute or convalescent COVID-19. Here the CDR3 DNA reads TGTGCCAGCAGCCCCCAGAGGGGGCTTAGTGAAAAACTGTTTTTT. Protein sequence: CASSPQRGLSEKLFF.